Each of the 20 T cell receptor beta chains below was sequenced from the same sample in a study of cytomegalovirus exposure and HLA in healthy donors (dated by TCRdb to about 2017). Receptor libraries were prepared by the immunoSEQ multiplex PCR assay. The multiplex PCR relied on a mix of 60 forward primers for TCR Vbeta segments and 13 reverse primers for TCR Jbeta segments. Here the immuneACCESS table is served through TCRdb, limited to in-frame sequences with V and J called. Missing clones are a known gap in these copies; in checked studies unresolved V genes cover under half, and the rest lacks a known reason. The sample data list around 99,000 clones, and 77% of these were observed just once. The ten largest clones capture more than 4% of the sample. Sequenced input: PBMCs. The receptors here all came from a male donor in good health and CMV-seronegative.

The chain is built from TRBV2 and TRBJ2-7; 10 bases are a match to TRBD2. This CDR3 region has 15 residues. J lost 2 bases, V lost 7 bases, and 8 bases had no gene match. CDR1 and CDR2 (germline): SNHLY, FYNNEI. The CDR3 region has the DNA TGTGCCAGCACTCCGGGACTAGCGACCACCTACGAGCAGTACTTC. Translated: CASTPGLATTYEQYF.

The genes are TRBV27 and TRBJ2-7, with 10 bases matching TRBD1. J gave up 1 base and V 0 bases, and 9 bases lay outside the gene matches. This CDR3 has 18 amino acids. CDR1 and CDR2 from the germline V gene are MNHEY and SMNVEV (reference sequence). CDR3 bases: TGTGCCAGCAGTTTATCGTGGGCCGGGACAGGGGCATCCTACGAGCAGTACTTC. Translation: CASSLSWAGTGASYEQYF.

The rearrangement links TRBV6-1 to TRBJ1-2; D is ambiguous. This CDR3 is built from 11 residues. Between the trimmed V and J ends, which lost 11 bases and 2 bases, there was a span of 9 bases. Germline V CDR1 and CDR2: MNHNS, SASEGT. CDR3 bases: TGTGCCGCTTCTAGGAACTATGGCTACACCTTC. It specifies CAASRNYGYTF.

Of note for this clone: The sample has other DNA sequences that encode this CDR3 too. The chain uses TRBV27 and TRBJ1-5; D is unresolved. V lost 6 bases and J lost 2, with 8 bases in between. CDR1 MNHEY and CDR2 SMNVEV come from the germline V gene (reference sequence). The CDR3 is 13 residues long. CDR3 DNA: TGTGCCAGCAGCCTGCAGGGCAATCAGCCCCAGCATTTT. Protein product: CASSLQGNQPQHF.

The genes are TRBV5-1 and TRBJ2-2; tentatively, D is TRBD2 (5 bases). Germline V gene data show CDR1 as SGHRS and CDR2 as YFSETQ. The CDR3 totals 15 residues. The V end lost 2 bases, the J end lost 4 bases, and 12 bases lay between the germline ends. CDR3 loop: CASSFSGKGTGELFF. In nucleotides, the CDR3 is TGCGCCAGCAGCTTTTCGGGGAAGGGCACCGGGGAGCTGTTTTTT.

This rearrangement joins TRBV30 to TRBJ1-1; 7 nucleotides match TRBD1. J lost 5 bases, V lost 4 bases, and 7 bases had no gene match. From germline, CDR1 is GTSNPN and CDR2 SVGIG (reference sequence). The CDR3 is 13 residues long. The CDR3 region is CAWNVDRETEAFF. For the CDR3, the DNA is TGTGCCTGGAACGTTGACAGGGAGACTGAAGCTTTCTTT.

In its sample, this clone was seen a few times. DNA of the CDR3: TGTGCCAGCAGCCATGGGACAGGGGCCAATCAGCCCCAGCATTTT. It encodes CASSHGTGANQPQHF. The chain carries TRBV27 and TRBJ1-5; 10 positions agree with TRBD1. The V segment lost 6 bases and the J segment 3 bases; nucleotides outside the gene matches: 5. This CDR3 region has 15 residues. Per germline, CDR1 MNHEY and CDR2 SMNVEV (reference sequence).

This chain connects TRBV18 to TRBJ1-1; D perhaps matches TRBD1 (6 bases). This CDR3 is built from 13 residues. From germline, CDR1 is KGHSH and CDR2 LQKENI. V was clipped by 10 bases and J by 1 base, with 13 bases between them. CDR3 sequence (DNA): TGTGCCATCGCTGCGGACAGGAACACTGAAGCTTTCTTT. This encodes CAIAADRNTEAFF. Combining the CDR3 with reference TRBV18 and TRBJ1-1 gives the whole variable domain NAGVMQNPRHLVRRRGQEARLRCSPMKGHSHVYWYRQLPEEGLKFMVYLQKENIIDESGMPKERFSAEFPKEGPSILRIQQVVRGDSAAYFCAIAADRNTEAFFGQGTRLTVV.

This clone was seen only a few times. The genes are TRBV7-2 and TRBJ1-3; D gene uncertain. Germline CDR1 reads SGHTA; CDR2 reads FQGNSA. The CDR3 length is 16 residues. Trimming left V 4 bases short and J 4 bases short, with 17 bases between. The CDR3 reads CASSSLPDGSGNTIYF. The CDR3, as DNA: TGTGCCAGCAGCTCCCTCCCGGACGGGAGCGGAAACACCATATATTTT.

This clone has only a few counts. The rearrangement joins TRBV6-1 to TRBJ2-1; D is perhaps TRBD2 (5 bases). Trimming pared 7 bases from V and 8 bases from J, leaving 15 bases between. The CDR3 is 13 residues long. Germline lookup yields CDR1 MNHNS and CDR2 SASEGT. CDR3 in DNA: TGTGCCAGCACCGCGTCTGGAGGATATGAGCAGTTCTTC. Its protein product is CASTASGGYEQFF.

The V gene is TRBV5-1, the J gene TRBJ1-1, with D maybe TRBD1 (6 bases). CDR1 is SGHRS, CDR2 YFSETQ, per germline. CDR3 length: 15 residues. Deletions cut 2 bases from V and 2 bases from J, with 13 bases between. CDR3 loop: CASSFNQGTNTEAFF. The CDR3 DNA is TGCGCCAGCAGCTTTAATCAGGGGACCAACACTGAAGCTTTCTTT.

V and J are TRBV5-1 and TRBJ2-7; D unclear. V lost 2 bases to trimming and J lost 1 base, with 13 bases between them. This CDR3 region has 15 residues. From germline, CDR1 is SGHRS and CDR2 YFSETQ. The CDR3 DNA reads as TGCGCCAGCAGCTTCCACAGTCTAACTTCCTACGAGCAGTACTTC. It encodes CASSFHSLTSYEQYF.

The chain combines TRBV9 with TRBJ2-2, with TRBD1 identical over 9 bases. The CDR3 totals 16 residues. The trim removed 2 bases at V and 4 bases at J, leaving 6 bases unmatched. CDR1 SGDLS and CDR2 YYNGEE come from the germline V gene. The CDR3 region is CASSVGTGMSTGELFF. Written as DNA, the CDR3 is TGTGCCAGCAGCGTCGGGACAGGGATGAGCACCGGGGAGCTGTTTTTT. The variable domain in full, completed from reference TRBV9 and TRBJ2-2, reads DSGVTQTPKHLITATGQRVTLRCSPRSGDLSVYWYQQSLDQGLQFLIQYYNGEERAKGNILERFSAQQFPDLHSELNLSSLELGDSALYFCASSVGTGMSTGELFFGEGSRLTVL.

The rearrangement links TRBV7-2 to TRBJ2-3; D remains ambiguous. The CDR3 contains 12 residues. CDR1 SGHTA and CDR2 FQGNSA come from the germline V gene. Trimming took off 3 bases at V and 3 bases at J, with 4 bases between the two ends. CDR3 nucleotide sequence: TGTGCCAGCAGCTTCCATACAGATACGCAGTATTTT. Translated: CASSFHTDTQYF.

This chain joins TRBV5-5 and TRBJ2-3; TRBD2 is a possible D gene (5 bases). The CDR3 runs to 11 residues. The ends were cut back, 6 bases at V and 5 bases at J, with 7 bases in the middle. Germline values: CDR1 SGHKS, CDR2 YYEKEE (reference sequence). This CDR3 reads CASNEGDTQYF. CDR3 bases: TGTGCCAGCAACGAGGGAGATACGCAGTATTTT.

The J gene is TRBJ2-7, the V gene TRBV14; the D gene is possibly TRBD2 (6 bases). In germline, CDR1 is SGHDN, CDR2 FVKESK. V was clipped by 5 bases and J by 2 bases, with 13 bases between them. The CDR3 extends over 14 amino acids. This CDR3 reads CASSASEGPYEQYF. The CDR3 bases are TGTGCCAGCAGCGCTTCGGAGGGACCCTACGAGCAGTACTTC.

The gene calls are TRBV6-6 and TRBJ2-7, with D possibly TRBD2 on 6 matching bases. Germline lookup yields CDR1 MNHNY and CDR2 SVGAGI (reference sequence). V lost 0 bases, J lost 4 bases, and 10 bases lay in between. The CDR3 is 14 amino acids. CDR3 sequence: CASSYSGGGYEQYF. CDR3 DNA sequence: TGTGCCAGCAGTTACTCGGGGGGAGGATACGAGCAGTACTTC.

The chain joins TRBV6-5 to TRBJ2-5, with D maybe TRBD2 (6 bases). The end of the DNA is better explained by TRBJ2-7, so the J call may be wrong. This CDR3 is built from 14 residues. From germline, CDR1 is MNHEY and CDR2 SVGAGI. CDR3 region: CASSYGQGGYEQYF. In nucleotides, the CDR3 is TGTGCCAGCAGTTACGGGCAGGGAGGCTACGAGCAGTACTTC.

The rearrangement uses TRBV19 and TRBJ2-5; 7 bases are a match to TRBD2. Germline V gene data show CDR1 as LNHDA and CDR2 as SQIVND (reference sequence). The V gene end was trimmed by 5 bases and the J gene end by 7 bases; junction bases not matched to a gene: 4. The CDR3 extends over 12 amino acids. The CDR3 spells CASSSSGTTQYF. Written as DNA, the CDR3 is TGTGCCAGTAGTTCTAGCGGTACGACCCAGTACTTC.

In nucleotides, the CDR3 is TGTGCCAGCAGCCACAGGGGGACCAACTATGGCTACACCTTC. It translates to CASSHRGTNYGYTF. The V gene is TRBV7-8, the J gene TRBJ1-2; 8 bases line up with TRBD1. The CDR3 covers 14 residues. Germline loops: CDR1 SGHVS, CDR2 FQNEAQ. The J segment lost 2 bases and the V segment lost 5 bases, leaving 4 bases of the junction unmatched.